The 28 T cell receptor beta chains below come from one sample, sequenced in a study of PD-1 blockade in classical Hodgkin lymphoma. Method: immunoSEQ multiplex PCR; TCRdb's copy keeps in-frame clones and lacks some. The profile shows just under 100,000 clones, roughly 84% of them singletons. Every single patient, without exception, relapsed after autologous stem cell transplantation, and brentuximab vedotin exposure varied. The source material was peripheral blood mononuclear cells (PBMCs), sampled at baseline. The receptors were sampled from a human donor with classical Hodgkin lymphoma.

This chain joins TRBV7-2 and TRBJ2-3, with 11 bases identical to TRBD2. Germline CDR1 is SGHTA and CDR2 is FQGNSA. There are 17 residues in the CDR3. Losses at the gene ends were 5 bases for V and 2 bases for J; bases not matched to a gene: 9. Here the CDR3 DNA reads TGTGCCAGCAGCCCCCCCGGGACTAGCGGTTACACAGATACGCAGTATTTT. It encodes CASSPPGTSGYTDTQYF.

CDR3 region: CAWGWRAQDTQYF. The CDR3 bases are TGTGCCTGGGGCTGGCGGGCACAGGATACGCAGTATTTT. The rearrangement joins TRBV30 to TRBJ2-3; tentatively, D is TRBD2 (5 bases). This CDR3 is built from 13 residues. V was clipped by 5 bases and J by 6 bases, with 15 bases between them. Germline CDR1 is GTSNPN and CDR2 is SVGIG (reference sequence).

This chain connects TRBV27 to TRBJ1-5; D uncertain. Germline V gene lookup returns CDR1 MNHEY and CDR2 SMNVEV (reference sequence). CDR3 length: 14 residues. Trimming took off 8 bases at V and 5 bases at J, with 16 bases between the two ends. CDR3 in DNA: TGTGCCAGCGGATTCGGCGGGGTGGATCAGCCCCAGCATTTT. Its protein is CASGFGGVDQPQHF.

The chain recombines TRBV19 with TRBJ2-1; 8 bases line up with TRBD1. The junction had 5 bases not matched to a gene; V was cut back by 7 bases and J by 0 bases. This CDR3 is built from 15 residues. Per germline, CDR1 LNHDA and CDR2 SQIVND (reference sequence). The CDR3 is CASNRDRSSYNEQFF. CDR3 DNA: TGTGCCAGTAATCGGGACAGGAGCTCCTACAATGAGCAGTTCTTC.

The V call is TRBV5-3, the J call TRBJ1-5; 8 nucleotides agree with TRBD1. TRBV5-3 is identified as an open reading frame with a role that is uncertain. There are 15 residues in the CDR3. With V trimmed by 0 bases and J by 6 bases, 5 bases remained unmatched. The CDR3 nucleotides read TGTGCCAGAAGCTTGGCGACAGGGGAGGGTCAGCCCCAGCATTTT. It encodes CARSLATGEGQPQHF.

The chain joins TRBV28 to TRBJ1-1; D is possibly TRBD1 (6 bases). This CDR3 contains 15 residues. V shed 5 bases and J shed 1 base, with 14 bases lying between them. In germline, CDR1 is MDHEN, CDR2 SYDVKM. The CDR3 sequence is CASSPTGSRNTEAFF. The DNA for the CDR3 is TGTGCCAGCAGTCCGACAGGCTCCAGGAACACTGAAGCTTTCTTT.

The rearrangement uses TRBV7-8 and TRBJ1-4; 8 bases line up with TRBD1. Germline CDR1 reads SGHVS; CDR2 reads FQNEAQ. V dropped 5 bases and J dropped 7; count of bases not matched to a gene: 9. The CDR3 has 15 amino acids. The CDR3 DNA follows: TGTGCCAGCAGCCACCCCAGGGGGCGGTTTGAAAAACTGTTTTTT. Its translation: CASSHPRGRFEKLFF.

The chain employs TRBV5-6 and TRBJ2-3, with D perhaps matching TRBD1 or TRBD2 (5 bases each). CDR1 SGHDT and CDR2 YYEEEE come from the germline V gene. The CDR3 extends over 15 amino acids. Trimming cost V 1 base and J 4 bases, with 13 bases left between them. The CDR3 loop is CASSLKGLGADTQYF. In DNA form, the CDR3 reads TGTGCCAGCAGCTTGAAGGGGTTGGGGGCAGATACGCAGTATTTT.

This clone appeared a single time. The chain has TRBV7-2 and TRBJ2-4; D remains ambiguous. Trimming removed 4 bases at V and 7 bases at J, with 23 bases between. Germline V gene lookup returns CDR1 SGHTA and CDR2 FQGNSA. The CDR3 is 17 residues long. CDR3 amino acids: CASSSTDAVIRRNIQYF. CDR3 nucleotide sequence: TGTGCCAGCAGCTCAACGGACGCCGTTATACGACGTAACATTCAGTACTTC. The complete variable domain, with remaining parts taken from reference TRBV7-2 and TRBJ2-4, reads GAGVSQSPSNKVTEKGKDVELRCDPISGHTALYWYRQSLGQGLEFLIYFQGNSAPDKSGLPSDRFSAERTGGSVSTLTIQRTQQEDSAVYLCASSSTDAVIRRNIQYFGAGTRLSVL.

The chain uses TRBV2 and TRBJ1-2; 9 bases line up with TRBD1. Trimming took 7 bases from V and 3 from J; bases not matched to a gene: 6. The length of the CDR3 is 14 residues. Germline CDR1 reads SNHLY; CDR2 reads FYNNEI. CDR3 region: CASTDRGEDYGYTF. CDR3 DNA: TGTGCCAGCACGGACAGGGGAGAGGACTATGGCTACACCTTC.

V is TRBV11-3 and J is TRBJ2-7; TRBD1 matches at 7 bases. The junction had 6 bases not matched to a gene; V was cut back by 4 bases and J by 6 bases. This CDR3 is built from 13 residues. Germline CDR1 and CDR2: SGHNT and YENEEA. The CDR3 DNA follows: TGTGCCAGCAGCTACAGGGGCGAGGGCGAGCAGTACTTC. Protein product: CASSYRGEGEQYF.

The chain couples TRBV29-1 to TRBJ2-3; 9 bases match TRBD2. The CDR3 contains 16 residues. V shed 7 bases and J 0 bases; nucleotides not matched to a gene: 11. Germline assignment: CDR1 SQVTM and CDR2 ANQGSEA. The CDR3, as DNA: TGCAGCGGAGGGGGGGCTAGCGGGATGAGCACAGATACGCAGTATTTT. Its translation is CSGGGASGMSTDTQYF.

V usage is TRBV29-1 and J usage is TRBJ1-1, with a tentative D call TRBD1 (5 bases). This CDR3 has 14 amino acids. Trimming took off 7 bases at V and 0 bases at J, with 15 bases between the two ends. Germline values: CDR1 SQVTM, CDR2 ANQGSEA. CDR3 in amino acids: CSAPGAVLNTEAFF. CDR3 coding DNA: TGCAGCGCCCCCGGGGCAGTTCTGAACACTGAAGCTTTCTTT. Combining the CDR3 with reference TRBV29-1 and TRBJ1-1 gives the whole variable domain SAVISQKPSRDICQRGTSLTIQCQVDSQVTMMFWYRQQPGQSLTLIATANQGSEATYESGFVIDKFPISRPNLTFSTLTVSNMSPEDSSIYLCSAPGAVLNTEAFFGQGTRLTVV.

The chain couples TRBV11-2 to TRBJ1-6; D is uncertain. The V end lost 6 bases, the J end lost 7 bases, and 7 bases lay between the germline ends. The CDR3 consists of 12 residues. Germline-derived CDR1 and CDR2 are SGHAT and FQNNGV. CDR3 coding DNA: TGTGCCAGCAGTCCCCTCAATTCACCCCTCCACTTT. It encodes CASSPLNSPLHF. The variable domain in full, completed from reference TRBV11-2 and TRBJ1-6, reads EAGVAQSPRYKIIEKRQSVAFWCNPISGHATLYWYQQILGQGPKLLIQFQNNGVVDDSQLPKDRFSAERLKGVDSTLKIQPAKLEDSAVYLCASSPLNSPLHFGNGTRLTVT.

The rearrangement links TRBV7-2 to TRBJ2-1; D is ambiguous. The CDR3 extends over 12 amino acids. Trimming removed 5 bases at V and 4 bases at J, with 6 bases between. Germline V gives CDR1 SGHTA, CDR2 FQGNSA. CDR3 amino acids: CASSASYNEQFF. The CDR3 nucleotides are TGTGCCAGCAGCGCTAGTTACAATGAGCAGTTCTTC.

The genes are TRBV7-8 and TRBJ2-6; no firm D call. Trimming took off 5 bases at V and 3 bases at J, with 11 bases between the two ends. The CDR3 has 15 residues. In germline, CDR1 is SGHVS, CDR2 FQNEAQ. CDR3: CASSRSSVGANVLTF. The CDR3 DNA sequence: TGTGCCAGCAGCCGCAGCTCAGTTGGGGCCAACGTCCTGACTTTC.

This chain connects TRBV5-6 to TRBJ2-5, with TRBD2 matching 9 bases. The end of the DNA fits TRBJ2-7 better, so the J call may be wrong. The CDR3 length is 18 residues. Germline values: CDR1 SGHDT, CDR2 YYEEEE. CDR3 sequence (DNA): TGTGCCAGCAGCTTGGCCGGCGCGGGAGGGGTGGTCTCCTACGAGCAGTACTTC. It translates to CASSLAGAGGVVSYEQYF.

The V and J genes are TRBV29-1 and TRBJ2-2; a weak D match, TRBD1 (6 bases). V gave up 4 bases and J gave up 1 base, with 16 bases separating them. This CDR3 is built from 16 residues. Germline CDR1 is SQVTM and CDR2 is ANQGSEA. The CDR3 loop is CSVVTGVTWNTGELFF. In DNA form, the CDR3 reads TGCAGCGTTGTGACAGGAGTTACTTGGAACACCGGGGAGCTGTTTTTT.

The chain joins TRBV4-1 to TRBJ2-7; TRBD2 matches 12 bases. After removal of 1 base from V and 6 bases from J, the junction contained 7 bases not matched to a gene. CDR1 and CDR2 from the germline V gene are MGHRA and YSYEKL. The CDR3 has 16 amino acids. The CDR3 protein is CASSQGLAGAVSEQYF. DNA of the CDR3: TGCGCCAGCAGCCAAGGACTAGCGGGAGCTGTTTCCGAGCAGTACTTC.

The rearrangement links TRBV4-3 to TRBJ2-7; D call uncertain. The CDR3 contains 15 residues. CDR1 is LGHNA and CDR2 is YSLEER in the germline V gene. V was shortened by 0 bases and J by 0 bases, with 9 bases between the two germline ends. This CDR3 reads CASSQEAGSSYEQYF. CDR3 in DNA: TGCGCCAGCAGCCAAGAAGCTGGCAGCTCCTACGAGCAGTACTTC.

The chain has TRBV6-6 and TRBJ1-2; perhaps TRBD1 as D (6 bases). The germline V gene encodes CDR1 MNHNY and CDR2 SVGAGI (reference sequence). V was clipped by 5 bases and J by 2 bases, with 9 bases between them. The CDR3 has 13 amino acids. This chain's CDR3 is CASSPGTNYGYTF. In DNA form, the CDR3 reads TGTGCCAGCAGTCCCGGGACAAACTATGGCTACACCTTC.

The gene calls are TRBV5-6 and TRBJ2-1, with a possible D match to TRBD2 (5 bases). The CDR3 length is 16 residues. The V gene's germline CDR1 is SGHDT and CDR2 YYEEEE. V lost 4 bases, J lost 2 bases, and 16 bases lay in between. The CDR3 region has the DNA TGTGCCAGCAGCCGGCCCAGTGGGCGGGCCTACAATGAGCAGTTCTTC. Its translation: CASSRPSGRAYNEQFF.

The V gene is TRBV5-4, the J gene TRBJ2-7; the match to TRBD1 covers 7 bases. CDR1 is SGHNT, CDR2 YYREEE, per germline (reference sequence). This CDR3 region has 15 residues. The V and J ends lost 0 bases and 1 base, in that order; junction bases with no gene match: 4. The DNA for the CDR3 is TGTGCCAGCAGCTTGGCAGGGGGTATATCCTACGAGCAGTACTTC. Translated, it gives CASSLAGGISYEQYF. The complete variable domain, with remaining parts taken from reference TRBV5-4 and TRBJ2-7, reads ETGVTQSPTHLIKTRGQQVTLRCSSQSGHNTVSWYQQALGQGPQFIFQYYREEENGRGNFPPRFSGLQFPNYSSELNVNALELDDSALYLCASSLAGGISYEQYFGPGTRLTVT.

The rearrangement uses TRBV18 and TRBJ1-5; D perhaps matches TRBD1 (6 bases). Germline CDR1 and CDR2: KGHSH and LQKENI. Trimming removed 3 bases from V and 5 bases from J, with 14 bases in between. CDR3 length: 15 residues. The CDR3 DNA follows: TGTGCCAGCTCACCGCCGGGGGCGCGGGATCAGCCCCAGCATTTT. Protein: CASSPPGARDQPQHF. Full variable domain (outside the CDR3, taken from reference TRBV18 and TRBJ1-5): NAGVMQNPRHLVRRRGQEARLRCSPMKGHSHVYWYRQLPEEGLKFMVYLQKENIIDESGMPKERFSAEFPKEGPSILRIQQVVRGDSAAYFCASSPPGARDQPQHFGDGTRLSIL.

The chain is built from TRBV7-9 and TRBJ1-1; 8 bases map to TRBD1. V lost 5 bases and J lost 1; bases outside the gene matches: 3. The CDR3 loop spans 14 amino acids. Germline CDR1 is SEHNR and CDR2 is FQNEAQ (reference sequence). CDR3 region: CASSPGQGNTEAFF. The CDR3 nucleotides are TGTGCCAGCAGCCCAGGACAGGGGAACACTGAAGCTTTCTTT.

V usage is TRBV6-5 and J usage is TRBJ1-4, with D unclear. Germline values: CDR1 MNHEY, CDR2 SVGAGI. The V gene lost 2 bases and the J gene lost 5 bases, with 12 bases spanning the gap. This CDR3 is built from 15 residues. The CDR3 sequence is CASSYDSWGNEKLFF. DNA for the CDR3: TGTGCCAGCAGTTACGACTCGTGGGGAAATGAAAAACTGTTTTTT.

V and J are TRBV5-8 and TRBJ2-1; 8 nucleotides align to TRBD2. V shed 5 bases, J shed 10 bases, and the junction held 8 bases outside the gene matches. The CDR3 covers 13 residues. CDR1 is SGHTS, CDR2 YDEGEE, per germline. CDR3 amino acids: CASRQAGAGEQFF. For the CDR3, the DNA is TGTGCCAGCAGGCAAGCGGGAGCGGGGGAGCAGTTCTTC.

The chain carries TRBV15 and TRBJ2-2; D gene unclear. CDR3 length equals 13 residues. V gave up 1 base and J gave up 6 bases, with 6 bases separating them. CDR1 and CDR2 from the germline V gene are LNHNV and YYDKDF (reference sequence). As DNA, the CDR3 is TGTGCCACCAGCAGAGCCCCCTCCGGGGAGCTGTTTTTT. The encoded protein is CATSRAPSGELFF.